This paragraph reports one T cell receptor (beta chain). This sample was included in a study of technical replicates of blood from a handful of donors. The germline CDR1 and CDR2 sequences are MGHRA and YSYEKL. There are 12 residues in the CDR3. The ends were cut back, 1 base at V and 4 bases at J, with 3 bases in the middle. Repertoires were generated with immunoSEQ multiplex PCR, while TCRdb's copy carries only in-frame clones and drops some. The data contain some 70,000 clones, 91% of them singletons. The gene calls are TRBV4-1 and TRBJ2-3; D gene ambiguous. The TCR sequence derives from a human donor in good health. Some clones in this sample may be carry-over from other donors' samples. Source material: PBMCs. CDR3 loop: CASSQVADTQYF. CDR3 DNA: TGCGCCAGCAGCCAAGTCGCAGATACGCAGTATTTT.